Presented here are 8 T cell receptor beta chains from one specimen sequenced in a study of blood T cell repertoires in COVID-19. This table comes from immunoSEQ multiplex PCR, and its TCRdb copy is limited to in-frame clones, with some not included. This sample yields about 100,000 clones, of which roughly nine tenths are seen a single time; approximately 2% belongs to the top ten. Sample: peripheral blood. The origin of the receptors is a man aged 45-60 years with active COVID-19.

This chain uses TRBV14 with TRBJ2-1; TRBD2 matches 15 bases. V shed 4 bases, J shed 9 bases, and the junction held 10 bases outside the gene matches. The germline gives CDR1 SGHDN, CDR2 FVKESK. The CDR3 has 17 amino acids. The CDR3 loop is CASSLLRTSGRASEQFF. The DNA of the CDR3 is TGTGCCAGCAGCCTATTGCGGACTAGCGGGAGGGCTAGTGAGCAGTTCTTC.

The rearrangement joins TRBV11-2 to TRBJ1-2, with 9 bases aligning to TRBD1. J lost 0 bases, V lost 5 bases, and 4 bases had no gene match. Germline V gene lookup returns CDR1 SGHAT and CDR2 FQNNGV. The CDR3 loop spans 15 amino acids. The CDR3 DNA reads TGTGCCAGCAGCCTCGGGACAGGGTCTAACTATGGCTACACCTTC. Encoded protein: CASSLGTGSNYGYTF. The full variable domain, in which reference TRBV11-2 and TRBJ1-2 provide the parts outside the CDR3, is EAGVAQSPRYKIIEKRQSVAFWCNPISGHATLYWYQQILGQGPKLLIQFQNNGVVDDSQLPKDRFSAERLKGVDSTLKIQPAKLEDSAVYLCASSLGTGSNYGYTFGSGTRLTVV.

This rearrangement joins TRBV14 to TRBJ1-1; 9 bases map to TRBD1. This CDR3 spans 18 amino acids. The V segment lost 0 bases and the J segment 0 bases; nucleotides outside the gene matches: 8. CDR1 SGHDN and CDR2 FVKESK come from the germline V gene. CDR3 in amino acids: CASSQDRTGALLNTEAFF. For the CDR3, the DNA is TGTGCCAGCAGCCAAGATAGGACAGGGGCCCTCCTGAACACTGAAGCTTTCTTT.

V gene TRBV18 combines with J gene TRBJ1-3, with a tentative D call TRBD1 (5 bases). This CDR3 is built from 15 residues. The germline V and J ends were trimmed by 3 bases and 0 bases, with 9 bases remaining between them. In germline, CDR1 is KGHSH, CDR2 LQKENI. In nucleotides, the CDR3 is TGTGCCAGCTCACCCCTGGACATCTCTGGAAACACCATATATTTT. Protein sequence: CASSPLDISGNTIYF.

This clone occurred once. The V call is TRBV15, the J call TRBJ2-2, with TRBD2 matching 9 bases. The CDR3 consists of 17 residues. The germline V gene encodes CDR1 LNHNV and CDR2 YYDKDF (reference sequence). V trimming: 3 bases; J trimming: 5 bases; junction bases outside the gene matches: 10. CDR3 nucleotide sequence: TGTGCCACCAGCAGGTCACCTGGGCGGGAGGGGACCGGGGAGCTGTTTTTT. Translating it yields CATSRSPGREGTGELFF.

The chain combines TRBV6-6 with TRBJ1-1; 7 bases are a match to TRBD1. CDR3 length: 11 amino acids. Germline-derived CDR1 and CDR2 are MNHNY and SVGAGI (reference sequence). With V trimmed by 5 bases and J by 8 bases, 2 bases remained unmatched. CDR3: CASSEDREAFF. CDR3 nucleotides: TGTGCCAGCAGTGAGGACAGGGAAGCTTTCTTT.

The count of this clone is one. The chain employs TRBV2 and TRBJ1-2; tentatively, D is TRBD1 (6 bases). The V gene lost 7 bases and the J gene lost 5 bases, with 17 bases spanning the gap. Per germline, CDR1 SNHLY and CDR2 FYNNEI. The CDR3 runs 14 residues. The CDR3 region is CASTGWGPDYGYTF. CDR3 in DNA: TGTGCCAGCACCGGGTGGGGGCCTGATTATGGCTACACCTTC.

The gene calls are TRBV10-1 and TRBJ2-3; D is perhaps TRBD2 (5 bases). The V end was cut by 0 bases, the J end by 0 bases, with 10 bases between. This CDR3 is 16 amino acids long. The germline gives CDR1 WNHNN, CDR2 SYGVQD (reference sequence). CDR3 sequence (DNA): TGCGCCAGCAGTGAGTCTGGGAGAGGTAGCACAGATACGCAGTATTTT. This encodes CASSESGRGSTDTQYF.